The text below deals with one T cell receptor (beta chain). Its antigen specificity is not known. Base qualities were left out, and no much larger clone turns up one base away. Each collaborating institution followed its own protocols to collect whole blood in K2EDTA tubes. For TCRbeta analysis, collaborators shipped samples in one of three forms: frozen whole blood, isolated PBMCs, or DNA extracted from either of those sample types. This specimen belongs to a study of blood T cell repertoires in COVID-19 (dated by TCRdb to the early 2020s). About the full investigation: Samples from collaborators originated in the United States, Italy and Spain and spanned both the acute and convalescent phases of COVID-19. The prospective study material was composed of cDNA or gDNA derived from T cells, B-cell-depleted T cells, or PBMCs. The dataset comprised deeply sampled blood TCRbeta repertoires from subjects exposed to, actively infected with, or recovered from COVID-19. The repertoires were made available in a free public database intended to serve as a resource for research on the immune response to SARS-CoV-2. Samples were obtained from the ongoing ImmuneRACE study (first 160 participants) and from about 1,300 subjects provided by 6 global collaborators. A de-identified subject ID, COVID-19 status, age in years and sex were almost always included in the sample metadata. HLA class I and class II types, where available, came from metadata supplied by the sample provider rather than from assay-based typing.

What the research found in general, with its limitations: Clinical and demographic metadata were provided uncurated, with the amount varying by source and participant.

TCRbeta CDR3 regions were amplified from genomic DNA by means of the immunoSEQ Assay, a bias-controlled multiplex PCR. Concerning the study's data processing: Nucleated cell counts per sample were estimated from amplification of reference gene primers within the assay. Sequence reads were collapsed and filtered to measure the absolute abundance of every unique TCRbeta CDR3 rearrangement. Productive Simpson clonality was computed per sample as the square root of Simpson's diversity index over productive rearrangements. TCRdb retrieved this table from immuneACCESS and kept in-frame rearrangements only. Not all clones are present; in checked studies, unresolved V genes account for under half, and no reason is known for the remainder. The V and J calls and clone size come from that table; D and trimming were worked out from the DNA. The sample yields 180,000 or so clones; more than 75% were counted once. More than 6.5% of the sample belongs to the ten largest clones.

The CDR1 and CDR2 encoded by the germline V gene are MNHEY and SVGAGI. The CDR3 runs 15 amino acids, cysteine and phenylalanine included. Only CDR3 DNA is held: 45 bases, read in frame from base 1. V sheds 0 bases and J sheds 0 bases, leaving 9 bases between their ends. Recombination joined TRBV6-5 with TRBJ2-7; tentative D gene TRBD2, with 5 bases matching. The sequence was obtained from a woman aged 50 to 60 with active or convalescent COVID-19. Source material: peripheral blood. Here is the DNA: TGTGCCAGCAGTTACTCGTGGGAGTCCTCCTACGAGCAGTACTTC. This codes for CASSYSWESSYEQYF.